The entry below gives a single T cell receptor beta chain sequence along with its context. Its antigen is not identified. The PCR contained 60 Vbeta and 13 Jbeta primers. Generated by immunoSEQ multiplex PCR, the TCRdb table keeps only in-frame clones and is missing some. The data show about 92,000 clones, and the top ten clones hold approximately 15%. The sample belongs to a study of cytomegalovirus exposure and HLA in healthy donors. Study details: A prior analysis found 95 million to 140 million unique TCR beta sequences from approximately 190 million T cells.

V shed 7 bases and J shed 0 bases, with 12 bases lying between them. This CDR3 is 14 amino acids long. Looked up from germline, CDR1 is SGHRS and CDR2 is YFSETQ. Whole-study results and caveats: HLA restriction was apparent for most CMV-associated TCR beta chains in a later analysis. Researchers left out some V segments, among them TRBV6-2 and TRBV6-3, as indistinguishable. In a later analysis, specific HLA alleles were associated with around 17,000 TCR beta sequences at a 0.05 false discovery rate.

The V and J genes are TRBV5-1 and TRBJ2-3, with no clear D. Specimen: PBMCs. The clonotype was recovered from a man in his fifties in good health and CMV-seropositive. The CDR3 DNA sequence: TGCGCCAGCCGATTAGTCCTGAGCACAGATACGCAGTATTTT. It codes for CASRLVLSTDTQYF.